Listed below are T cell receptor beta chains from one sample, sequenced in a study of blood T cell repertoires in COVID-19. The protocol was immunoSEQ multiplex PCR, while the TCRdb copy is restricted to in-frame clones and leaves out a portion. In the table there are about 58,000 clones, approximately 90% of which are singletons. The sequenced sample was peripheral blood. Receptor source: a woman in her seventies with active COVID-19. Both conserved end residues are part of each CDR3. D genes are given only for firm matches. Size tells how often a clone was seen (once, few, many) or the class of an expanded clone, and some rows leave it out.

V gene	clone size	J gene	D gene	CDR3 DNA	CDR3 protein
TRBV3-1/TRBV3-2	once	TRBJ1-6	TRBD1	TGTGCCAGCAGCCAAGATCGAGACAGGGTGTCAAAAACCTATAATTCACCCCTCCACTTT	CASSQDRDRVSKTYNSPLHF
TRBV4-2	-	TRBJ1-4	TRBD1	TGTGCCAGCAGCCGGTCCGGACAGGGTGCAGCAACTAATGAAAAACTGTTTTTT	CASSRSGQGAATNEKLFF
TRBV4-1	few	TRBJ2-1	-	TGCGCCAGCAGCCAAGGAGAGACTCCTAATGAGCAGTTCTTC	CASSQGETPNEQFF
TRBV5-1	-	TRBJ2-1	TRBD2	TGCGCCAGCAGCTTGGGTAGTAGCGGGAGTGAGCAGTTCTTC	CASSLGSSGSEQFF
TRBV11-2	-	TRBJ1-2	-	TGTGCCAGCAGCTTAGACGGGCAGGGTAGCTATGGCTACACCTTC	CASSLDGQGSYGYTF
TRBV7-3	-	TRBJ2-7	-	TGTGCCAGCAGCTCATCCGGGTCCTACGAGCAGTACTTC	CASSSSGSYEQYF
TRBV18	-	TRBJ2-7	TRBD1	TGTGCCAGCTCCGGAGACAGGGGGCGTCATGACGAGCAGTACTTC	CASSGDRGRHDEQYF
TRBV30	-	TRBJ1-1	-	TGTGCCTGGAGTCCCGAGGGGGACACTGAAGCTTTCTTT	CAWSPEGDTEAFF
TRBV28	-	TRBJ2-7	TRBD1	TGTGCCAGCAGTTTTCCCATAGTACAGGGGGCTACCTACGAGCAGTACTTC	CASSFPIVQGATYEQYF
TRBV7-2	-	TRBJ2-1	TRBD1	TGTGCCAGCAGCCGGGACAGGGGGCCGTACAATGAGCAGTTCTTC	CASSRDRGPYNEQFF
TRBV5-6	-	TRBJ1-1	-	TGTGCCAGCAGCTTCGCCGCACAGGGGAACACTGAAGCTTTCTTT	CASSFAAQGNTEAFF
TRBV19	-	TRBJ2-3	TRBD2	TGTGCCAGTAGGGGGACTAGCGAGGATACGCAGTATTTT	CASRGTSEDTQYF
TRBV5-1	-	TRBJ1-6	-	TGCGCCAGCAGCTTGGAATTTCGGAATTCACCCCTCCACTTT	CASSLEFRNSPLHF
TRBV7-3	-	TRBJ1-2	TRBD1	TGTGCCAGCAGCTCAGAGACAGGGGGTGGCTACACCTTC	CASSSETGGGYTF
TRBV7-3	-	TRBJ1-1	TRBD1	TGTGCCAGCAGCGCGACAGGGCCCGTTTCTGAAGCTTTCTTT	CASSATGPVSEAFF
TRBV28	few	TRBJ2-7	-	TGTGCCAGCAGTTTATCAGGCTACGAGCAGTACTTC	CASSLSGYEQYF
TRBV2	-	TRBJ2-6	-	TGTGCCACCTCAAGGGGGTACTCTGGGGCCAACGTCCTGACTTTC	CATSRGYSGANVLTF
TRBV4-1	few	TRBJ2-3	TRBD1	TGCGCCAGCAGCCAATCCCATTCTGCAGGGGGCGCGGGGGATACGCAGTATTTT	CASSQSHSAGGAGDTQYF
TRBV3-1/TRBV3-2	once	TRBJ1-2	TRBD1	TGTGCCAGCAGCCCCCGACAGGGCCCTCCGGGGGGCTACACCTTC	CASSPRQGPPGGYTF
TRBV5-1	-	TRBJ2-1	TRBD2	TGCGCCAGCAGCCTAGCGGGAGGCCCTCTCACCTACAATGAGCAGTTCTTC	CASSLAGGPLTYNEQFF